This passage covers 10 T cell receptor beta chains from one sample sequenced in a study of metastatic and nonmetastatic thyroid tumors. MiXCR was used by TCRdb to re-call the PCR reads. Of more than 90,000 clones in the sample, 9.5% to 15% were seen once. None of the patients had undergone any treatment ahead of thyroid surgery. Sequencing was performed on blood. The receptor source for this set is a female donor with papillary thyroid cancer or a benign thyroid nodule (not recorded which). Some clones in this sample may be carry-over from other donors' samples.

This clone has ten or more counts. V gene TRBV9 combines with J gene TRBJ2-1; 10 positions match TRBD2. Losses at the gene ends were 3 bases for V and 3 bases for J; bases not matched to a gene: 9. The CDR3 loop spans 17 amino acids. The germline V gene has CDR1 SGDLS and CDR2 YYNGEE. The CDR3 DNA is TGTGCCAGCAGCGCGGGAACCGGGACTAGCGACTACAATGAGCAGTTCTTC. Translating it yields CASSAGTGTSDYNEQFF.

This clone has ten or more counts. The sample has other DNA sequences that encode this CDR3 too. CDR3 coding DNA: TGTGCCAGCAGTCCGGACGGTCGCGGGCCCCAGCATTTT. This sequence encodes CASSPDGRGPQHF. This chain joins TRBV2 and TRBJ1-5, with D uncertain. The length of the CDR3 is 13 residues. The V end was cut by 5 bases, the J end by 9 bases, with 14 bases between. Germline V gene lookup returns CDR1 SNHLY and CDR2 FYNNEI.

This clone was seen many times. The chain combines TRBV13 with TRBJ2-7; D gene uncertain. The CDR3 consists of 16 residues. CDR1 PRHDT and CDR2 FYEKMQ come from the germline V gene (reference sequence). Trimming cost V 5 bases and J 4 bases, with 21 bases left between them. The CDR3, as DNA: TGTGCCAGCAGCGCCCGGCTCGGTCTCAAGGTTTACGAGCAGTACTTC. Residues: CASSARLGLKVYEQYF.

The sample holds many counts of this clone. The chain carries TRBV30 and TRBJ2-3; D tentatively fits TRBD1 or TRBD2 (5 bases each). Germline V gene data show CDR1 as GTSNPN and CDR2 as SVGIG (reference sequence). V was pared by 0 bases and J by 6 bases, with 10 bases between. The length of the CDR3 is 13 residues. The CDR3 DNA follows: TGTGCCTGGAGTGTTGGGGGATCGGATACGCAGTATTTT. Its protein product is CAWSVGGSDTQYF.

The chain combines TRBV2 with TRBJ1-5; 7 bases are shared with TRBD1. The germline gives CDR1 SNHLY, CDR2 FYNNEI. The CDR3 has 17 amino acids. J was trimmed by 8 bases and V by 0 bases; bases with no gene match: 13. In DNA, the CDR3 is TGTGCCAGCAGTGAAGCCCTAAAGACAGGGCGAAATAAGCCCCAGCATTTT. This encodes CASSEALKTGRNKPQHF.

This clone was counted many times. This rearrangement joins TRBV14 to TRBJ2-7, with D hard to call. Germline assignment: CDR1 SGHDN and CDR2 FVKESK. The CDR3 length is 14 residues. V gave up 0 bases and J gave up 11 bases, with 17 bases separating them. As DNA, the CDR3 is TGTGCCAGCAGCCAAGAGGGCCGGATTACTGTGGAGTACTTC. Translating it yields CASSQEGRITVEYF.

This clone has a count of ten or more. The chain recombines TRBV7-9 with TRBJ1-2; 11 nucleotides align to TRBD1. Trimming cost V 4 bases and J 4 bases; bases outside gene matches: 5. This CDR3 contains 15 residues. Germline V gene lookup returns CDR1 SEHNR and CDR2 FQNEAQ (reference sequence). Here the CDR3 DNA reads TGTGCCAGCAGCTACGGACAGGGGGCAAGCTATGGCTACACCTTC. Translation gives CASSYGQGASYGYTF.

This clone was picked up many times. The chain links TRBV9 to TRBJ2-2, with 9 nucleotides matching TRBD2. V was pared by 2 bases and J by 6 bases, with 11 bases of the junction left unmatched. CDR3 length equals 17 residues. Germline loops: CDR1 SGDLS, CDR2 YYNGEE. The CDR3 sequence is CASSVGSGSVGAGELFF. For the CDR3, the DNA is TGTGCCAGCAGCGTTGGTAGCGGGAGTGTAGGCGCCGGGGAGCTGTTTTTT.

This clone was detected many times. V usage is TRBV9 and J usage is TRBJ2-1, with D maybe TRBD2 (5 bases). V was cut by 1 base and J by 5 bases, with 19 bases left in between. This CDR3 comprises 17 residues. CDR1 and CDR2 (germline): SGDLS, YYNGEE. The CDR3 region has the DNA TGTGCCAGCAGCGTAACAGTGAGGGCCCGGGATAACAATGAGCAGTTCTTC. This translates into CASSVTVRARDNNEQFF.

This clone was seen at least ten times. J is TRBJ1-2 and V is TRBV28, with D uncertain. The length of the CDR3 is 12 residues. V was cut by 6 bases and J by 4 bases, with 9 bases left in between. The V gene's germline CDR1 is MDHEN and CDR2 SYDVKM. In DNA, the CDR3 is TGTGCCAGCAGCCATAAGCCCTATGGCTACACCTTC. Translating it yields CASSHKPYGYTF.